These 10 T cell receptor beta chains were all obtained from the same sample, sequenced in a study of regulatory T cells in long-lasting Graves disease (TCRdb year 2021). The library relied on multiplex PCR. For sequencing, an Illumina HiSeq 4000 was employed. iRepertoire HTBI primers and Arm-PCR amplification of CDR3 regions were used to construct TCR beta libraries. TCRdb itself trimmed the public reads at Q25 with fastp, ran MiXCR and retained productive beta chains. Each entry is one CDR3 protein sequence, shown with its most common DNA and genes. The sample includes about half a million distinct CDR3 sequences, with under 25% observed a single time. Together, the top ten hold under 15% of the sample. Explained via the paper, the time point label denotes: persistent/refractory GD, antithyroid drugs over 5 years with positive TRAb. For both TCR sequencing and RNA sequencing, RNA was extracted from PBMCs using TRIzol.

Here the sequenced sample was peripheral blood mononuclear cells (PBMCs), taken when the disease was refractory, from a patient treated with antithyroid drugs. These receptors were taken from a female donor with Graves disease.

The chain has TRBV7-2 and TRBJ2-1; D may be TRBD2 (6 bases). The CDR3 totals 14 residues. Trimming cost V 1 base and J 5 bases, with 9 bases left between them. CDR1 and CDR2 (germline): SGHTA, FQGNSA. The CDR3 is CASSLGTTNNEQFF. The CDR3 DNA reads TGTGCCAGCAGCTTAGGGACTACCAACAATGAGCAGTTCTTC.

This clonotype has only one observation. The chain carries TRBV11-1 and TRBJ2-2; D is unclear. The germline V and J ends were trimmed by 4 bases and 7 bases, with 13 bases remaining between them. Germline loops: CDR1 SGHAT, CDR2 FQDESV (reference sequence). The CDR3 length is 14 residues. In DNA form, the CDR3 reads TGTGCCAGCAGCTACGGCCGGGTTGGCGGGGAGCTGTTTTTT. Translating gives CASSYGRVGGELFF.

The genes are TRBV28 and TRBJ1-1; 8 bases align to TRBD1. This CDR3 is 15 amino acids long. Germline V gene data show CDR1 as MDHEN and CDR2 as SYDVKM. V shed 6 bases and J 5 bases; nucleotides not matched to a gene: 11. The CDR3 nucleotides read TGTGCCAGCAGACCCCAGGGGGCTTATTGGACTGAAGCTTTCTTT. Amino acid sequence: CASRPQGAYWTEAFF.

This clonotype appeared once. This chain links TRBV11-2 with TRBJ2-2, with 8 positions matching TRBD1. V was pared by 5 bases and J by 5 bases, with 7 bases of the junction left unmatched. CDR1 SGHAT and CDR2 FQNNGV come from the germline V gene. This CDR3 has 15 residues. DNA of the CDR3: TGTGCCAGCAGCACCCGGACAGGGCCGACCGGGGAGCTGTTTTTT. Its translation is CASSTRTGPTGELFF.

The table lists this clonotype with a few counts. The V and J genes are TRBV29-1 and TRBJ2-5; D remains ambiguous. The CDR3 has 12 amino acids. Per the germline V gene, CDR1 is SQVTM and CDR2 is ANQGSEA. V lost 5 bases to trimming and J lost 2 bases, with 9 bases between them. This CDR3 reads CSVSGLQETQYF. CDR3 nucleotides: TGCAGCGTTTCCGGCCTTCAAGAGACCCAGTACTTC. The full variable domain, in which reference TRBV29-1 and TRBJ2-5 provide the parts outside the CDR3, is SAVISQKPSRDICQRGTSLTIQCQVDSQVTMMFWYRQQPGQSLTLIATANQGSEATYESGFVIDKFPISRPNLTFSTLTVSNMSPEDSSIYLCSVSGLQETQYFGPGTRLLVL.

V gene TRBV11-2 combines with J gene TRBJ2-2, with D perhaps TRBD1 (6 bases). The CDR3 loop spans 15 amino acids. Germline lookup yields CDR1 SGHAT and CDR2 FQNNGV. V was trimmed by 3 bases and J by 1 base, leaving 9 bases between them. The CDR3 region has the DNA TGTGCCAGCAGCTTCGTAGGGGGGAACACCGGGGAGCTGTTTTTT. Translation: CASSFVGGNTGELFF.

This clonotype was recorded many times. This CDR3 is CASSLRTGDGTGELFF. The CDR3 region has the DNA TGTGCCAGCAGCTTAAGGACGGGGGACGGGACCGGGGAGCTGTTTTTT. The chain couples TRBV11-2 to TRBJ2-2, with a weak D call TRBD2 (6 bases). CDR1 and CDR2 from the germline V gene are SGHAT and FQNNGV. Deletions cut 2 bases from V and 5 bases from J, with 15 bases between. The CDR3 loop spans 16 amino acids.

Ten or more counts support this clonotype. The CDR3 nucleotides read TGTGCCAGCAGCGAAAACCCCTTCCAAGGGGACACTGAAGCTTTCTTT. This translates into CASSENPFQGDTEAFF. J is TRBJ1-1 and V is TRBV6-1; TRBD1 is a possible D gene (5 bases). The CDR3 length is 16 residues. The V and J ends lost 6 bases and 3 bases respectively, with 20 bases between them. The germline gives CDR1 MNHNS, CDR2 SASEGT.

This clonotype was recorded at least ten times. This chain links TRBV7-2 with TRBJ2-5; no clear D. CDR1 is SGHTA, CDR2 FQGNSA, per germline. This CDR3 is 12 amino acids long. V gave up 2 bases and J gave up 4 bases, with 5 bases separating them. The CDR3 DNA follows: TGTGCCAGCAGCTTATGGGGAGAGACCCAGTACTTC. Its translation is CASSLWGETQYF.

There are many counts of this clonotype. The chain links TRBV12-3 or TRBV12-4 to TRBJ1-4; TRBD1 agrees at 8 bases. The CDR3 covers 12 residues. The V gene end was trimmed by 6 bases and the J gene end by 8 bases; junction bases not matched to a gene: 2. CDR3 bases: TGTGCCAGCAGACGGACAGGGGAAAAACTGTTTTTT. Its protein is CASRRTGEKLFF.